This T cell receptor (beta chain) appears in the sequencing data of a study of blood T cell repertoires in COVID-19. In the study overall: Acute and convalescent COVID-19 specimens originated in the United States, Italy and Spain.

Authors' data handling: The assay estimated nucleated cells by amplifying reference gene primers. The method was immunoSEQ multiplex PCR; TCRdb's version includes in-frame clones alone and lacks a portion of them. V and J calls and clone size are copied from that table; D and trimming were computed from the DNA. The sample holds approximately 210,000 clones, roughly four fifths seen once. This clone has more than one count but fewer than ten. The TCR sequence derives from a woman between 40 and 50 years old with acute or convalescent COVID-19. Material for sequencing was peripheral blood.

As DNA, the CDR3 is TGCGCCAGCAGGTCTAGCGGGAGCTCCTACAATGAGCAGTTCTTC. It yields the protein CASRSSGSSYNEQFF. J is TRBJ2-1 and V is TRBV5-1, with 10 nucleotides matching TRBD2. CDR3 length: 15 residues. The germline V gene encodes CDR1 SGHRS and CDR2 YFSETQ. Trimming at V came to 5 bases and at J to 0 bases, leaving 2 bases not matched to a gene.